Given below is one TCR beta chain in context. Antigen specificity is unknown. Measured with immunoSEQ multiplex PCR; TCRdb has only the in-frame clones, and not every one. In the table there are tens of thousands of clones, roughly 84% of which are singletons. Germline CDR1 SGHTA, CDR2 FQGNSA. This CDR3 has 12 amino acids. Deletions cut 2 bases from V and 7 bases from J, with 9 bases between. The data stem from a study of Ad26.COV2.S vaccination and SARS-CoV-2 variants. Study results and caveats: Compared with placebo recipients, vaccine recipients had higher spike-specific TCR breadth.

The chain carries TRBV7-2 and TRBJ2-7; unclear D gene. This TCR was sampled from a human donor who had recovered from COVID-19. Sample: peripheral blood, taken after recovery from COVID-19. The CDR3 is CASSLLTAEQYF. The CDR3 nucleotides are TGTGCCAGCAGCTTACTCACGGCTGAGCAGTACTTC.